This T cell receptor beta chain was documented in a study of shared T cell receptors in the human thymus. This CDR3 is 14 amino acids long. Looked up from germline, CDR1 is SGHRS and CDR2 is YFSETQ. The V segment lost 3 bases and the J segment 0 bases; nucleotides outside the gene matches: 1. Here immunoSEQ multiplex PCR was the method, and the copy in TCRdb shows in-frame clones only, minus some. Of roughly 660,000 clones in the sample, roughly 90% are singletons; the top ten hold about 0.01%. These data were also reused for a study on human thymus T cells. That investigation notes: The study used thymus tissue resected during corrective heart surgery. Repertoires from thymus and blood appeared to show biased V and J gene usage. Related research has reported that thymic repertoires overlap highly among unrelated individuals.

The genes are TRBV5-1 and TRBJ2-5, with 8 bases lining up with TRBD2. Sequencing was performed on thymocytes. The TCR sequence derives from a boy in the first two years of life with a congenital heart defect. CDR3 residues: CASSWGLDQETQYF. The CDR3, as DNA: TGCGCCAGCAGCTGGGGACTAGACCAAGAGACCCAGTACTTC.